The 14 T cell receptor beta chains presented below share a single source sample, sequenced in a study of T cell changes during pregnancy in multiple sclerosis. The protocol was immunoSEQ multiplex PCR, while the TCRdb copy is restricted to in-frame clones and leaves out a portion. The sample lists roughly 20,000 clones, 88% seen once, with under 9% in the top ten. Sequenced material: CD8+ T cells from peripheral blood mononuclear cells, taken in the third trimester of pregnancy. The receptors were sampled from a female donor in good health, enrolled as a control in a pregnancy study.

The DNA of the CDR3 is TGTGCCAGCAGGTTAACAGGGGAAGTTTATGGCTACACCTTC. It translates to CASRLTGEVYGYTF. The V call is TRBV2, the J call TRBJ1-2, with 7 bases fitting TRBD1. Germline CDR1 reads SNHLY; CDR2 reads FYNNEI. This CDR3 has 14 residues. Trimming took 6 bases from V and 5 from J; bases not matched to a gene: 9. Full variable domain (outside the CDR3, taken from reference TRBV2 and TRBJ1-2): EPEVTQTPSHQVTQMGQEVILRCVPISNHLYFYWYRQILGQKVEFLVSFYNNEISEKSEIFDDQFSVERPDGSNFTLKIRSTKLEDSAMYFCASRLTGEVYGYTFGSGTRLTVV.

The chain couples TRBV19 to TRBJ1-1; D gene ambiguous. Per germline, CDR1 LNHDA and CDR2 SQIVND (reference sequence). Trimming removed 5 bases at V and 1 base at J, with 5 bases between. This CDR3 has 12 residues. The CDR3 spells CASSFQNTEAFF. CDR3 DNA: TGTGCCAGTAGTTTTCAGAACACTGAAGCTTTCTTT.

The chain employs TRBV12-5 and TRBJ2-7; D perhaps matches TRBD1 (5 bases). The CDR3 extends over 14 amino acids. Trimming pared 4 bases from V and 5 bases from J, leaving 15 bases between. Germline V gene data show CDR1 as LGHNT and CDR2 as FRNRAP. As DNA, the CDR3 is TGTGCTAGTGGTTCTGGGGCACTCAGGAACGAGCAGTACTTC. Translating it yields CASGSGALRNEQYF. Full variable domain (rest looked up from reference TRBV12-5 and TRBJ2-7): DARVTQTPRHKVTEMGQEVTMRCQPILGHNTVFWYRQTMMQGLELLAYFRNRAPLDDSGMPKDRFSAEMPDATLATLKIQPSEPRDSAVYFCASGSGALRNEQYFGPGTRLTVT.

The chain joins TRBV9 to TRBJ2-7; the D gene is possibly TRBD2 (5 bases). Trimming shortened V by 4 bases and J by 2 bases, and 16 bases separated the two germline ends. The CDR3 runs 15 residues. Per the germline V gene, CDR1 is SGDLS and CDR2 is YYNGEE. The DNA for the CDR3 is TGTGCCAGCAGCTCCAACGGGGATGCGACCTACGAGCAGTACTTC. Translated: CASSSNGDATYEQYF.

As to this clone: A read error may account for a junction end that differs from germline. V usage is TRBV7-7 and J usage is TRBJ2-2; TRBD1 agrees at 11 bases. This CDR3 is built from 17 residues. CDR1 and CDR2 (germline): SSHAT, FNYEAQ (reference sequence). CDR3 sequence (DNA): TGTGCTAGCAGCTTAGCGGTTCCGGGACAGGGGGCCGGGGAGCTGTTTTTT. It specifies CASSLAVPGQGAGELFF.

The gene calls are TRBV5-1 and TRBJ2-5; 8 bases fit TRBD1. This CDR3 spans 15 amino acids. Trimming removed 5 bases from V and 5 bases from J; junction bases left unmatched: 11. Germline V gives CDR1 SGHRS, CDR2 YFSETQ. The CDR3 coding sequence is TGCGCCAGCAGGCGGACGACAGGGGTTGGGGAGACCCAGTACTTC. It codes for CASRRTTGVGETQYF.

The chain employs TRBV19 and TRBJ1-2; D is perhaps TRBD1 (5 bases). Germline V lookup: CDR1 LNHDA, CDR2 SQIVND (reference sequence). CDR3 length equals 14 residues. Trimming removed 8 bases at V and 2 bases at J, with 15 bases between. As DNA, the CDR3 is TGTGCCAGTTCGCTGCCGGACAACAACTATGGCTACACCTTC. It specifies CASSLPDNNYGYTF.

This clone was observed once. CDR3 nucleotides: TGTGCCAGCAGCCCTGTCGGTAGGGGCTATGGCTACACCTTC. Translated, it gives CASSPVGRGYGYTF. The rearrangement links TRBV5-8 to TRBJ1-2; TRBD1 is a possible D gene (5 bases). The V and J ends lost 4 bases and 4 bases respectively, with 14 bases between them. The CDR3 is 14 amino acids. Germline CDR1 SGHTS, CDR2 YDEGEE.

This CDR3 reads CASSQVLISASGNDEQFF. The DNA for the CDR3 is TGCGCCAGCAGCCAAGTCTTAATAAGTGCTAGCGGGAACGATGAGCAGTTCTTC. This chain uses TRBV4-3 with TRBJ2-1; 9 nucleotides agree with TRBD2. This CDR3 region has 18 residues. The V segment lost 1 base and the J segment 8 bases; nucleotides outside the gene matches: 15. Germline V gene data show CDR1 as LGHNA and CDR2 as YSLEER.

This CDR3 reads CASSGGTSGSDEQFF. The CDR3 DNA follows: TGTGCCAGCAGTGGCGGGACTAGCGGGAGTGATGAGCAGTTCTTC. V usage is TRBV6-1 and J usage is TRBJ2-1, with 14 bases matching TRBD2. Germline CDR1 reads MNHNS; CDR2 reads SASEGT. With 4 bases clipped from V and 8 bases from J, the junction kept 4 bases outside the gene matches. The CDR3 runs to 15 residues.

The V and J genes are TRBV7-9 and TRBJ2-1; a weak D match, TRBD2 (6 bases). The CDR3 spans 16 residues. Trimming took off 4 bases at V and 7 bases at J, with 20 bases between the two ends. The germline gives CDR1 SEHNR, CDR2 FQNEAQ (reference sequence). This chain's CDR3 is CASSSSGPSKRNEQFF. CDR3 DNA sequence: TGTGCCAGCAGCTCAAGCGGGCCCTCGAAGCGAAATGAGCAGTTCTTC. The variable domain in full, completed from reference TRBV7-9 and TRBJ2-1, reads DTGVSQNPRHKITKRGQNVTFRCDPISEHNRLYWYRQTLGQGPEFLTYFQNEAQLEKSRLLSDRFSAERPKGSFSTLEIQRTEQGDSAMYLCASSSSGPSKRNEQFFGPGTRLTVL.

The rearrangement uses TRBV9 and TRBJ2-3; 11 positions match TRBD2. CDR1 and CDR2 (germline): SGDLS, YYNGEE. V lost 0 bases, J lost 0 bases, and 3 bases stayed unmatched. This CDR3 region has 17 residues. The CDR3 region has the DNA TGTGCCAGCAGCGTAGGCCGGACTAGCGGGAGCACAGATACGCAGTATTTT. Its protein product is CASSVGRTSGSTDTQYF.

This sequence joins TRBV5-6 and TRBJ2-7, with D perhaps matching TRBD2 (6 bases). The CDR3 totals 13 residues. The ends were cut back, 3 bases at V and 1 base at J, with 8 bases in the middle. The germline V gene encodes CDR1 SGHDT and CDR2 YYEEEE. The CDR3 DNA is TGTGCCAGCAGCTCGGGGGATTCCTACGAGCAGTACTTC. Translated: CASSSGDSYEQYF.

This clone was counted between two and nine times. The CDR3 nucleotides read TGTGCCAGCAGATTCGAGGTGAACACTGAAGCTTTCTTT. This gives the protein CASRFEVNTEAFF. The rearrangement joins TRBV7-9 to TRBJ1-1; D call uncertain. Germline V gives CDR1 SEHNR, CDR2 FQNEAQ (reference sequence). This CDR3 comprises 13 residues. The V and J ends lost 6 bases and 0 bases respectively, with 8 bases between them.